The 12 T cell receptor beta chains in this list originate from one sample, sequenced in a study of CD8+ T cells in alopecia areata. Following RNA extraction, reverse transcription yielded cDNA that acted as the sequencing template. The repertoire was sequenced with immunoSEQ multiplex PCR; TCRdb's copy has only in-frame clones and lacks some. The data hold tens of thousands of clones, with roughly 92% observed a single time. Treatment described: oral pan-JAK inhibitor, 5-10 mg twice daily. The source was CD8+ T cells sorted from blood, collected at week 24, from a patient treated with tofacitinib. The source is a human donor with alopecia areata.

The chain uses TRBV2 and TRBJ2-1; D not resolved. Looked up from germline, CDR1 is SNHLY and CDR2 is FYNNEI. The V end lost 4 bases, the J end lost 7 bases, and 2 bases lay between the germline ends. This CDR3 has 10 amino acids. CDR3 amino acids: CASSVNEQFF. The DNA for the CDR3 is TGTGCCAGCAGTGTGAATGAGCAGTTCTTC.

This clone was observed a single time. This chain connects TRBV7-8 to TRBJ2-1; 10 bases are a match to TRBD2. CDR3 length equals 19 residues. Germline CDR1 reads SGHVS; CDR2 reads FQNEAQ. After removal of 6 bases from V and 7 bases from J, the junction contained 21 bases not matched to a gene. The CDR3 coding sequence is TGTGCCAGCAGACCCACCGGACAGATGAGCGGGGGGGCCGGGAATGAGCAGTTCTTC. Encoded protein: CASRPTGQMSGGAGNEQFF. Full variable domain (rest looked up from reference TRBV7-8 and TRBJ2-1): GAGVSQSPRYKVAKRGQDVALRCDPISGHVSLFWYQQALGQGPEFLTYFQNEAQLDKSGLPSDRFFAERPEGSVSTLKIQRTQQEDSAVYLCASRPTGQMSGGAGNEQFFGPGTRLTVL.

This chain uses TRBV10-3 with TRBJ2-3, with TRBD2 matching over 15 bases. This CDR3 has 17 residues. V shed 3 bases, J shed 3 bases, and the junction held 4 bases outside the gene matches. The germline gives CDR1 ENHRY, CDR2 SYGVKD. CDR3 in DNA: TGTGCCATCAGTGAAATCGGGACTAGCGGGGGGACAGATACGCAGTATTTT. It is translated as CAISEIGTSGGTDTQYF.

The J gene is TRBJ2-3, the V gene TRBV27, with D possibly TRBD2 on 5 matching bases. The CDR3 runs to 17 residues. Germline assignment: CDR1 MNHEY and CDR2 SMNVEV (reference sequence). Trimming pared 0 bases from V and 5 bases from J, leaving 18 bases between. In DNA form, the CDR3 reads TGTGCCAGCAGTTTATCTTCAGCGGCAGCCCCGGGAGATACGCAGTATTTT. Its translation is CASSLSSAAAPGDTQYF.

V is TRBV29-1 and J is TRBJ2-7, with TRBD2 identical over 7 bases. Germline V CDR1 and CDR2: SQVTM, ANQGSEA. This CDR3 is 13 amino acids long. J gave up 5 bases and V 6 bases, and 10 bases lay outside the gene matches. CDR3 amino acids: CSVAWEGRNEQYF. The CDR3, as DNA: TGCAGCGTGGCCTGGGAGGGGCGTAACGAGCAGTACTTC.

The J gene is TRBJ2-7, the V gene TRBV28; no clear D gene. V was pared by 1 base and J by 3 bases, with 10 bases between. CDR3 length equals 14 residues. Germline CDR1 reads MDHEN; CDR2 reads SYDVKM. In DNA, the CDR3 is TGTGCCAGCAGTTTATCTCCAGCCTACTACGAGCAGTACTTC. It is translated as CASSLSPAYYEQYF.

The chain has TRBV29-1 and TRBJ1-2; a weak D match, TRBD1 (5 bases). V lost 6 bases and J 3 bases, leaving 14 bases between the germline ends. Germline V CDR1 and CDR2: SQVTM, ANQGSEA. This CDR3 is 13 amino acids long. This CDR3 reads CSVAFDSHYGYTF. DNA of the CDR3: TGCAGCGTCGCCTTCGACAGCCACTATGGCTACACCTTC.

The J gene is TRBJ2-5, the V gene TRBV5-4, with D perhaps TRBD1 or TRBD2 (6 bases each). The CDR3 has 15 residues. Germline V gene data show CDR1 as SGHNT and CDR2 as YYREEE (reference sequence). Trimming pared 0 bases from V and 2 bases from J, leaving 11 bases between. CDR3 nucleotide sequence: TGTGCCAGCAGCTTGGCACCGGGGGCGCAAGAGACCCAGTACTTC. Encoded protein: CASSLAPGAQETQYF.

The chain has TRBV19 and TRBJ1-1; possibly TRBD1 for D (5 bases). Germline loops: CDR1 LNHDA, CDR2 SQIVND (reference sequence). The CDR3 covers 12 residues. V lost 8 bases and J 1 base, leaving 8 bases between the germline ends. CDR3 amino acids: CASLQGNTEAFF. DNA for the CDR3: TGTGCCAGTCTGCAGGGGAACACTGAAGCTTTCTTT.

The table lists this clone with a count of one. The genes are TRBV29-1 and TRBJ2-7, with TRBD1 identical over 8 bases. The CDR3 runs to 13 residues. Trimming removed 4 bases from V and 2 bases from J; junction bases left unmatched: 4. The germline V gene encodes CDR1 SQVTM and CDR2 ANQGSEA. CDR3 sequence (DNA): TGCAGCGTTGTTTCGGACAGGGCCTACGAGCAGTACTTC. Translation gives CSVVSDRAYEQYF.

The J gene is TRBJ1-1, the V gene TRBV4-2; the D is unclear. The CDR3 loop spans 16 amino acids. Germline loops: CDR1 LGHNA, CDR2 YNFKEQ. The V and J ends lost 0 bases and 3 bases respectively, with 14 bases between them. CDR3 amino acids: CASSQDPHGQDTEAFF. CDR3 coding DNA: TGTGCCAGCAGCCAAGATCCCCACGGGCAGGACACTGAAGCTTTCTTT.

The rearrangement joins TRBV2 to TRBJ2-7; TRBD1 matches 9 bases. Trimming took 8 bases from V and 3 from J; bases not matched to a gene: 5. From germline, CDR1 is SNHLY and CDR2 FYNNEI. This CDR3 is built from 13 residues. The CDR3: CASYRDRDYEQYF. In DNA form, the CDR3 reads TGTGCCAGCTACCGGGACAGGGACTACGAGCAGTACTTC.